This is a list of T cell receptor beta chains from one sample in a study of T-cell reconstitution after alpha-beta-depleted transplantation in children. TCRdb re-called the PCR reads through MiXCR, storing one row per CDR3 protein. Of 500,000 to 650,000 distinct CDR3 sequences listed, 10% to 15% are singletons. The input for sequencing was PBMCs, mostly from graft donor cells, taken 360 days after TCRalphabeta/CD19-depleted stem cell transplant. Receptors originate from a male patient younger than 18 who had a stem cell transplant for acute myeloid leukemia, so the T cells may come from the graft donor. Each CDR3 is given with its conserved first and last residue. D genes are given only for firm matches. Rows give clone size only sometimes, using once, few, many, or a class for an expanded clone.

CDR3 length,J gene,clone size,V gene,D gene,CDR3 protein,CDR3 DNA
16,TRBJ2-5,.,TRBV20-1,.,CSASRLLPGTGETQYF,TGCAGTGCTAGCCGCCTACTTCCTGGGACGGGGGAGACCCAGTACTTC
15,TRBJ2-3,once,TRBV5-6,.,CASSSRLDFTDTQYF,TGTGCCAGCAGCTCCAGACTAGATTTTACAGATACGCAGTATTTT
12,TRBJ1-5,few,TRBV3-1,.,CASSGINQPQHF,TGTGCCAGCAGCGGAATCAATCAGCCCCAGCATTTT
14,TRBJ2-7,few,TRBV7-9,TRBD1,CASSLETGGYEQYF,TGTGCCAGCAGCTTAGAGACAGGGGGCTACGAGCAGTACTTC
17,TRBJ2-4,.,TRBV7-9,.,CASSAEDRTLAKNIQYF,TGTGCCAGCAGCGCTGAGGACAGAACCTTAGCCAAAAACATTCAGTACTTC
14,TRBJ2-1,.,TRBV18,.,CASSPIASYNEQFF,TGTGCCAGCTCCCCCATAGCTTCCTACAATGAGCAGTTCTTC
15,TRBJ2-1,many,TRBV28,.,CASSLPRSSYNEQFF,TGTGCCAGCAGTTTACCCCGGAGCTCCTACAATGAGCAGTTCTTC
17,TRBJ2-1,many,TRBV29-1,TRBD2,CSVEDRAGGLFINEQFF,TGCAGCGTTGAAGATCGAGCGGGAGGGCTATTTATAAATGAGCAGTTCTTC
14,TRBJ2-2,.,TRBV30,TRBD2,CAWELGLATGELFF,TGTGCCTGGGAGCTGGGACTAGCCACCGGGGAGCTGTTTTTT
18,TRBJ2-6,few,TRBV18,.,CASSPQLRGTAGANVLTF,TGTGCCAGCTCACCCCAACTTAGAGGGACTGCTGGGGCCAACGTCCTGACTTTC
18,TRBJ2-7,.,TRBV11-2,TRBD2,CASSSTRYRAGAHYEQYF,TGTGCCAGCAGCAGCACAAGGTATCGGGCGGGAGCTCACTACGAGCAGTACTTC
12,TRBJ2-1,few,TRBV29-1,.,CSAPVGGNEQFF,TGCAGCGCCCCAGTTGGGGGTAATGAGCAGTTCTTC
13,TRBJ2-7,few,TRBV9,TRBD2,CASSAGLAGSQYF,TGTGCCAGCAGCGCGGGACTAGCGGGGTCACAGTACTTC
13,TRBJ2-1,many,TRBV28,.,CASSLTSYNEQFF,TGTGCCAGCAGTTTAACTTCCTACAATGAGCAGTTCTTC
16,TRBJ2-2,.,TRBV28,.,CASSPKQAMNTGELFF,TGTGCCAGCAGCCCAAAGCAGGCCATGAACACCGGGGAGCTGTTTTTT
16,TRBJ2-3,.,TRBV20-1,TRBD1,CSARDPGQGAVDTQYF,TGCAGTGCTAGAGATCCCGGACAGGGGGCCGTAGATACGCAGTATTTT
12,TRBJ2-1,.,TRBV20-1,.,CSADRGAGEQFF,TGCAGTGCTGATCGGGGGGCGGGTGAGCAGTTCTTC
14,TRBJ2-2,.,TRBV14,TRBD1,CASSFDRASSELFF,TGTGCCAGCAGCTTCGACAGGGCTTCGTCGGAGCTGTTTTTT
15,TRBJ2-7,many,TRBV25-1,TRBD1,CASSGGQGSSYEQYF,TGTGCCAGCAGTGGGGGACAGGGGTCTTCCTACGAGCAGTACTTC
18,TRBJ2-3,.,TRBV4-2,.,CASSQAVFLARKEHTQYF,TGTGCCAGCAGCCAAGCGGTTTTCTTGGCTAGGAAGGAACATACGCAGTATTTT
14,TRBJ1-1,many,TRBV29-1,.,CSVIAGFTNTEAFF,TGCAGCGTTATAGCAGGGTTCACGAACACTGAAGCTTTCTTT
16,TRBJ2-7,.,TRBV7-6,TRBD2,CASSSGLAGEQDEQYF,TGTGCCAGCAGCTCAGGACTAGCGGGGGAGCAGGACGAGCAGTACTTC
15,TRBJ2-1,.,TRBV7-2,.,CASSLSGLPVNEQFF,TGTGCCAGCAGCTTAAGTGGCCTCCCGGTGAATGAGCAGTTCTTC
14,TRBJ2-3,few,TRBV12-3/TRBV12-4,TRBD2,CASSGEGRGDTQYF,TGTGCCAGCAGCGGGGAGGGCCGGGGAGATACGCAGTATTTT
14,TRBJ2-7,many,TRBV29-1,TRBD2,CSVGGLAGVYEQYF,TGCAGCGTGGGTGGACTAGCGGGAGTCTACGAGCAGTACTTC
15,TRBJ1-6,.,TRBV6-1,.,CASRLNGPYNSPLHF,TGTGCCAGCAGACTAAACGGCCCCTATAATTCACCCCTCCACTTT
15,TRBJ2-5,.,TRBV28,.,CASSLRSGIQETQYF,TGTGCCAGCAGTTTAAGGTCCGGAATACAAGAGACCCAGTACTTC
16,TRBJ1-1,many,TRBV7-9,.,CASSLAGPSLIREAFF,TGTGCCAGCAGCCTTGCCGGTCCCTCATTGATAAGGGAAGCTTTCTTT
14,TRBJ1-4,few,TRBV20-1,TRBD1,CSARDSGGYEKLFF,TGCAGTGCTAGAGACTCAGGGGGGTATGAAAAACTGTTTTTT
16,TRBJ2-1,.,TRBV9,.,CASSVAFATGYNEQFF,TGTGCCAGCAGCGTAGCTTTTGCAACGGGTTACAATGAGCAGTTCTTC
11,TRBJ2-5,many,TRBV5-1,.,CASTTGETQYF,TGTGCCAGCACAACGGGGGAGACCCAGTACTTC
14,TRBJ2-7,few,TRBV11-2,.,CASSLVTHHYEQYF,TGTGCCAGCAGCTTAGTGACGCACCACTACGAGCAGTACTTC
14,TRBJ1-2,few,TRBV12-3/TRBV12-4,.,CASSRTETNYGYTF,TGTGCCAGCAGTCGGACAGAGACGAACTATGGCTACACCTTC
12,TRBJ1-1,few,TRBV29-1,.,CSVEAMNTEAFF,TGCAGCGTTGAGGCCATGAACACTGAAGCTTTCTTT
17,TRBJ2-7,many,TRBV4-2,.,CASSQVQTRGGLYEQYF,TGTGCCAGCAGCCAAGTACAGACCCGAGGAGGACTCTACGAGCAGTACTTC
13,TRBJ2-1,many,TRBV4-2,.,CASSQDEGDEQFF,TGTGCCAGCAGCCAAGATGAGGGCGATGAGCAGTTCTTC
14,TRBJ2-5,many,TRBV7-2,.,CASSSGGSQETQYF,TGTGCCAGCAGCTCAGGTGGCAGTCAAGAGACCCAGTACTTC